These 2 T cell receptor beta chains share one sample of origin, sequenced in a study of shared clonotypes between healthy human individuals. CD45RO-negative CD8 cells positively selected for CCR7 made up the naive population, which excluded terminally differentiated effector memory CD45RA+ cells. Assay: immunoSEQ multiplex PCR; the TCRdb copy retains only in-frame clones and omits some. The sample shows about 2 million clones, 85% to 95% of them seen only once. The specimen was naive CD8+ T cells sorted from blood. These receptors all stem from a young man in good health.

The CDR3 nucleotides are TGTGCCAGCAGTACCTTAGGGGGAACCGGGGAGCTGTTTTTT. Protein product: CASSTLGGTGELFF. This chain joins TRBV6-5 and TRBJ2-2; D might be TRBD1 (6 bases). The CDR3 sequence is 14 residues long. Germline V gives CDR1 MNHEY, CDR2 SVGAGI. Trimming removed 5 bases from V and 5 bases from J, with 12 bases in between.

The CDR3 DNA sequence: TGTGCCAGCAGTTCGCGGGGGATCTCATACAATGAGCAGTTCTTC. It translates to CASSSRGISYNEQFF. The V call is TRBV27, the J call TRBJ2-1; 7 nucleotides align to TRBD2. This CDR3 region has 15 residues. With 4 bases clipped from V and 4 bases from J, the junction kept 7 bases outside the gene matches. CDR1 MNHEY and CDR2 SMNVEV come from the germline V gene (reference sequence).